This TCR beta chain originates from a study of blood T cell repertoires in COVID-19. The wider study: Acute-phase and convalescent COVID-19 samples originated in the United States, Italy and Spain. PBMCs, B-cell-depleted T cells, or T cells provided the cDNA or gDNA that made up the material.

Patients at the Seattle site were enrolled during active infection and followed longitudinally. CDR1 and CDR2 (germline): MGHDK, SYGVNS. V lost 5 bases and J lost 2, with 13 bases in between. There are 14 residues in the CDR3. Authors' data handling: Reference gene primer amplification gave nucleated cell count estimates. The data were produced by immunoSEQ multiplex PCR, yet TCRdb's version contains in-frame clones alone and is incomplete. V, J and clone size reflect that table, while D and trimming were determined from the DNA. The table shows 90,000 or so clones, with about nine tenths occurring only once.

V is TRBV25-1 and J is TRBJ2-7, with TRBD2 as a possible D gene (5 bases). The receptor was isolated from a man aged 60-69 years with COVID-19, enrolled during active disease. Material: peripheral blood. For the CDR3, the DNA is TGTGCCAGCAGTTCCCCCGGAGGAACCTACGAGCAGTACTTC. This encodes CASSSPGGTYEQYF.